This is a list of T cell receptor beta chains from one sample in a study of blood T cell repertoires in COVID-19. Using immunoSEQ multiplex PCR, the repertoire was profiled, and TCRdb retains in-frame clones only, with some absent. The sample records about 21,000 clones, 86% being singletons. Sample: peripheral blood. The source of these receptors is a man between 65 and 85 years old with acute or convalescent COVID-19. Each CDR3 is given with its conserved first and last residue. Each record gives: V gene, clone size, CDR3 length, D gene, J gene, CDR3 DNA, CDR3 protein. D genes are given only for firm matches. Clone size is not always given. Where it is, it says once, few, many or a class for expanded clones.

V: TRBV18
size: .
length: 15
D: .
J: TRBJ1-1
DNA: TGTGCCAGCTCACCCCGGACGGGGGGGGACACTGAAGCTTTCTTT
CDR3: CASSPRTGGDTEAFF

V: TRBV7-8
size: .
length: 12
D: .
J: TRBJ1-6
DNA: TGTGCCAGCAGTAACAGGGAATCACCCCTCCACTTT
CDR3: CASSNRESPLHF

V: TRBV7-9
size: .
length: 16
D: TRBD2
J: TRBJ2-7
DNA: TGTGCCAGCAGCCTATTAGCGGGTAGGGGAACCTACGAGCAGTACTTC
CDR3: CASSLLAGRGTYEQYF

V: TRBV4-1
size: .
length: 15
D: .
J: TRBJ1-2
DNA: TGCGCCAGCAGCCAACAATTACAGGAAGGCTATGGCTACACCTTC
CDR3: CASSQQLQEGYGYTF

V: TRBV25-1
size: .
length: 11
D: .
J: TRBJ1-2
DNA: TGTGCCAGCAGATACGCGGGCGGCTACACCTTC
CDR3: CASRYAGGYTF

V: TRBV6-2/TRBV6-3
size: once
length: 17
D: TRBD1
J: TRBJ2-2
DNA: TGTGCCAGCAGTTACTCCCCGGACAGGTCGAACACCGGGGAGCTGTTTTTT
CDR3: CASSYSPDRSNTGELFF

V: TRBV7-3
size: few
length: 16
D: .
J: TRBJ2-6
DNA: TGTGCCAGCAGCGAGACAGGACCCTCTGGGGCCAACGTCCTGACTTTC
CDR3: CASSETGPSGANVLTF

V: TRBV27
size: .
length: 18
D: TRBD2
J: TRBJ2-1
DNA: TGTGCCAGCACCCCGAGACTCGCAGCGGGAACTTTATACAATGAGCAGTTCTTC
CDR3: CASTPRLAAGTLYNEQFF

V: TRBV6-5
size: .
length: 15
D: .
J: TRBJ2-5
DNA: TGTGCCAGCAGTAGGGACACCCGGCCGGAAGAGACCCAGTACTTC
CDR3: CASSRDTRPEETQYF

V: TRBV7-3
size: .
length: 15
D: TRBD1
J: TRBJ2-1
DNA: TGTGCCAGCAGCGTCGGGACAGGGGGTGTCAATGAGCAGTTCTTC
CDR3: CASSVGTGGVNEQFF

V: TRBV6-2/TRBV6-3
size: .
length: 11
D: .
J: TRBJ2-7
DNA: TGTGCCAGCAGCTCAACCTACGAGCAGTACTTC
CDR3: CASSSTYEQYF

V: TRBV6-5
size: once
length: 15
D: .
J: TRBJ2-7
DNA: TGTGCCAGCAGTTCCCCGTATAGCGCCTCCTACGAGCAGTACTTC
CDR3: CASSSPYSASYEQYF

V: TRBV3-1/TRBV3-2
size: .
length: 13
D: .
J: TRBJ2-4
DNA: TGTGCCAGCAGCCATCTGCGCGAGAACATTCAGTACTTC
CDR3: CASSHLRENIQYF

V: TRBV5-4
size: once
length: 14
D: .
J: TRBJ1-1
DNA: TGTGCCAGCAGCTTAACCCAGGGTCGGACTGAAGCTTTCTTT
CDR3: CASSLTQGRTEAFF

V: TRBV29-1
size: few
length: 13
D: .
J: TRBJ2-7
DNA: TGCAGCGCCCGCGGGTGGAGCTCCTACGAGCAGTACTTC
CDR3: CSARGWSSYEQYF

V: TRBV6-1
size: .
length: 17
D: .
J: TRBJ1-4
DNA: TGTGCCAGCAGTGGCCCGCCTAACCTGTGGACTAATGAAAAACTGTTTTTT
CDR3: CASSGPPNLWTNEKLFF

V: TRBV7-2
size: .
length: 14
D: .
J: TRBJ2-3
DNA: TGTGCCAGCAGCTTCGGGACTCTCACAGATACGCAGTATTTT
CDR3: CASSFGTLTDTQYF

V: TRBV6-5
size: .
length: 13
D: .
J: TRBJ1-5
DNA: TGTGCCAGCAGTACAGGCTCCCAGGGGCCCCAGCATTTT
CDR3: CASSTGSQGPQHF

V: TRBV19
size: .
length: 16
D: .
J: TRBJ2-2
DNA: TGTGCCAGTAGTACTCCACTAACGACAGAGACCGGGGAGCTGTTTTTT
CDR3: CASSTPLTTETGELFF

V: TRBV12-5
size: .
length: 12
D: TRBD1
J: TRBJ2-7
DNA: TGTGCTAGTGGTCGGGACAGCTACGAGCAGTACTTC
CDR3: CASGRDSYEQYF

V: TRBV12-3/TRBV12-4
size: few
length: 13
D: .
J: TRBJ2-1
DNA: TGTGCCAGCAGTTTGAGAGGGTTGGCTGAGCAGTTCTTC
CDR3: CASSLRGLAEQFF

V: TRBV5-1
size: .
length: 16
D: .
J: TRBJ2-2
DNA: TGCGCCAGCAGCTTGGATGGCAGGGGTATCACCGGGGAGCTGTTTTTT
CDR3: CASSLDGRGITGELFF

V: TRBV7-8
size: .
length: 15
D: .
J: TRBJ1-1
DNA: TGTGCCAGCAGCACAGGACAGCTATTGAACACTGAAGCTTTCTTT
CDR3: CASSTGQLLNTEAFF

V: TRBV9
size: .
length: 15
D: .
J: TRBJ1-2
DNA: TGTGCCAGCAGCGCCCCCGGGACTAGGAGGGTCCTACGTACCTTC
CDR3: CASSAPGTRRVLRTF

V: TRBV5-1
size: .
length: 16
D: TRBD2
J: TRBJ2-3
DNA: TGCGCCAGCAGCCCAGGGGCGGGAGGGCCCGCAGATACGCAGTATTTT
CDR3: CASSPGAGGPADTQYF

V: TRBV12-3/TRBV12-4
size: .
length: 13
D: .
J: TRBJ1-3
DNA: TGTGCCAGCAGTGTCAGCTCTGGAAACACCATATATTTT
CDR3: CASSVSSGNTIYF

V: TRBV7-9
size: once
length: 17
D: TRBD2
J: TRBJ2-5
DNA: TGTGCCAGCAGCCCCCGACTAGCGGGGGCCATCCAAAAGACCCAGTACTTC
CDR3: CASSPRLAGAIQKTQYF

V: TRBV5-1
size: .
length: 14
D: .
J: TRBJ1-1
DNA: TGCGCCAGCAGCTCCATTAACATGAACACTGAAGCTTTCTTT
CDR3: CASSSINMNTEAFF

V: TRBV5-6
size: .
length: 15
D: .
J: TRBJ2-6
DNA: TGTGCCAGCAGCTTGGGGGCCTCTGGGGCCAACGTCCTGACTTTC
CDR3: CASSLGASGANVLTF

V: TRBV18
size: once
length: 16
D: TRBD1
J: TRBJ1-1
DNA: TGTGCCAGCTCACCAAGACAGGGCCGCGCGAACACTGAAGCTTTCTTT
CDR3: CASSPRQGRANTEAFF

V: TRBV11-2
size: .
length: 13
D: .
J: TRBJ1-2
DNA: TGTGCCAGCAGCTTAGCGGGATTTTATGGCTACACCTTC
CDR3: CASSLAGFYGYTF

V: TRBV7-9
size: .
length: 12
D: .
J: TRBJ2-3
DNA: TGTGCCAGCAGCCGAGAGCTCACCCTGCAGTATTTT
CDR3: CASSRELTLQYF

V: TRBV5-4
size: once
length: 16
D: TRBD1
J: TRBJ1-1
DNA: TGTGCCAGCAGTCCAAAACCGGGACAGTTGAACACTGAAGCTTTCTTT
CDR3: CASSPKPGQLNTEAFF

V: TRBV4-1
size: .
length: 14
D: TRBD2
J: TRBJ2-7
DNA: TGCGCCAGCACCCCGGGGGGGGACTGGAACGAGCAGTACTTC
CDR3: CASTPGGDWNEQYF

V: TRBV7-2
size: once
length: 15
D: .
J: TRBJ2-1
DNA: TGTGCCAGCAGCTTATGGCTAGCAGAAGTTAATGAGCAGTTCTTC
CDR3: CASSLWLAEVNEQFF

V: TRBV28
size: .
length: 16
D: TRBD2
J: TRBJ2-3
DNA: TGTGCCAGCCCCCCCGGACTAGCGGGATATGCAGATACGCAGTATTTT
CDR3: CASPPGLAGYADTQYF